The 15 T cell receptor beta chains given below trace back to one sample, sequenced in a study of OX40 agonist ivuxolimab in advanced cancers. The assay was immunoSEQ multiplex PCR, and TCRdb's table has in-frame clones only and misses some. The data hold about 98,000 clones, with approximately 86% observed a single time. The sequencing here drew on CD4+ or CD8+ T cells sorted from blood, taken in a trial of the OX40 agonist ivuxolimab. These receptors were obtained from an adult with an advanced solid tumor such as melanoma, head and neck, liver or kidney cancer.

The genes are TRBV19 and TRBJ2-5; tentative D call: TRBD1 (6 bases). Trimming stripped 6 bases from V and 2 bases from J, with 16 bases between. Germline V gives CDR1 LNHDA, CDR2 SQIVND (reference sequence). This CDR3 contains 15 residues. Written as DNA, the CDR3 is TGTGCCAGTAGCCGAGGTTTAGGGGGTCAAGAGACCCAGTACTTC. Translated, it gives CASSRGLGGQETQYF.

The chain employs TRBV4-1 and TRBJ1-1; 7 bases are shared with TRBD1. The V and J ends lost 5 bases and 6 bases, in that order; junction bases with no gene match: 15. The germline V gene encodes CDR1 MGHRA and CDR2 YSYEKL. The CDR3 contains 16 residues. The DNA of the CDR3 is TGCGCCAGCAGCTCCTTTACGAGAGGGGGCAAGTCTGAAGCTTTCTTT. Protein product: CASSSFTRGGKSEAFF.

The chain uses TRBV11-3 and TRBJ2-7; 8 nucleotides line up with TRBD2. Trimming removed 0 bases from V and 0 bases from J; junction bases left unmatched: 4. Germline V gives CDR1 SGHNT, CDR2 YENEEA. The CDR3 spans 16 residues. As DNA, the CDR3 is TGTGCCAGCAGCTTAGATAGAGCGGGAGACTCCTACGAGCAGTACGTC. Translated, it gives CASSLDRAGDSYEQYV.

The rearrangement joins TRBV4-3 to TRBJ2-2; D not resolved. The CDR3 sequence is 16 residues long. The germline V and J ends were trimmed by 3 bases and 6 bases, with 17 bases remaining between them. Per germline, CDR1 LGHNA and CDR2 YSLEER. The CDR3 reads CASSHSGSTLSGELFF. The CDR3 DNA follows: TGCGCCAGCAGCCACTCCGGGTCCACACTGTCCGGGGAGCTGTTTTTT.

CDR3 sequence: CATRPPGSSYNEQFF. The CDR3 DNA reads TGTGCCACCAGACCCCCGGGTAGCTCCTACAATGAGCAGTTCTTC. The chain combines TRBV18 with TRBJ2-1; unclear D gene. The germline V gene has CDR1 KGHSH and CDR2 LQKENI. The CDR3 sequence is 15 residues long. V shed 10 bases and J shed 0 bases, with 16 bases lying between them.

The chain carries TRBV5-1 and TRBJ2-5; 11 bases are a match to TRBD2. This CDR3 contains 16 residues. V lost 0 bases, J lost 5 bases, and 6 bases stayed unmatched. Germline values: CDR1 SGHRS, CDR2 YFSETQ. The chain's CDR3 is CASSLGSGRVLETQYF. The CDR3 DNA reads TGCGCCAGCAGCTTGGGTAGCGGGAGGGTACTGGAGACCCAGTACTTC.

The rearrangement links TRBV19 to TRBJ2-3, with D perhaps being TRBD1 or TRBD2 (5 bases each). The CDR3 contains 13 residues. CDR1 is LNHDA, CDR2 SQIVND, per germline (reference sequence). V was pared by 10 bases and J by 1 base, with 12 bases between. The CDR3 nucleotides are TGTGCCACCTGGGACCTACGCACAGATACGCAGTATTTT. Protein sequence: CATWDLRTDTQYF.

The chain recombines TRBV4-3 with TRBJ1-4; D unresolved. Looked up from germline, CDR1 is LGHNA and CDR2 is YSLEER. This CDR3 is 15 amino acids long. Trimming took 5 bases from V and 5 from J, leaving 15 bases between them. The DNA of the CDR3 is TGCGCCAGCAGCGTCGGTAACGGTCCAAATGAAAAACTGTTTTTT. Encoded protein: CASSVGNGPNEKLFF.

The chain is built from TRBV29-1 and TRBJ2-1; possible D gene TRBD2, 5 bases. This CDR3 region has 12 residues. V was clipped by 1 base and J by 6 bases, with 7 bases between them. Germline V lookup: CDR1 SQVTM, CDR2 ANQGSEA. The CDR3 DNA is TGCAGCGTTGAAGGAGGGCCCAATGAGCAGTTCTTC. It encodes CSVEGGPNEQFF.

This clone has a single count. The chain combines TRBV27 with TRBJ1-6, with D possibly being TRBD1 (5 bases). Trimming removed 3 bases from V and 6 bases from J, with 15 bases in between. Germline V gene data show CDR1 as MNHEY and CDR2 as SMNVEV (reference sequence). The CDR3 spans 16 residues. CDR3 bases: TGTGCCAGCAGTTTCTCCGCCCGGCAGGGTAATTCACCCCTCCACTTT. Residues: CASSFSARQGNSPLHF.

The chain recombines TRBV29-1 with TRBJ2-3; TRBD1 aligns across 8 bases. V dropped 2 bases and J dropped 1; count of bases not matched to a gene: 2. Looked up from germline, CDR1 is SQVTM and CDR2 is ANQGSEA. The CDR3 runs to 14 residues. Written as DNA, the CDR3 is TGCAGCGTTGAAACAGGGGGAGGCACAGATACGCAGTATTTT. This codes for CSVETGGGTDTQYF.

The V gene is TRBV5-4, the J gene TRBJ1-1; D is unclear. Germline loops: CDR1 SGHNT, CDR2 YYREEE (reference sequence). The ends were cut back, 2 bases at V and 0 bases at J, with 8 bases in the middle. CDR3 length equals 14 residues. CDR3 DNA: TGTGCCAGCAGCTTTGAGGCTATGAACACTGAAGCTTTCTTT. This encodes CASSFEAMNTEAFF.

V is TRBV2 and J is TRBJ1-4; D gene unclear. This CDR3 is 11 amino acids long. Germline CDR1 SNHLY, CDR2 FYNNEI. V shed 3 bases and J shed 8 bases, with 4 bases lying between them. CDR3 residues: CASSDSEKLFF. As DNA, the CDR3 is TGTGCCAGCAGTGATAGCGAAAAACTGTTTTTT.

This clone showed up just a few times. The chain joins TRBV18 to TRBJ1-2; D not certain. Germline lookup yields CDR1 KGHSH and CDR2 LQKENI. V lost 2 bases, J lost 8 bases, and 18 bases lay in between. CDR3 length: 15 residues. The CDR3 region is CASSPVPGPNSGYTF. For the CDR3, the DNA is TGTGCCAGCTCACCAGTTCCGGGCCCCAATAGCGGCTACACCTTC.

In DNA form, the CDR3 reads TGTGCCAGCAGTGAAGCGACGGGACAGAGCAATGAGCAGTTCTTC. Its translation is CASSEATGQSNEQFF. J is TRBJ2-1 and V is TRBV2; 7 bases agree with TRBD1. With 0 bases clipped from V and 6 bases from J, the junction kept 5 bases outside the gene matches. Per germline, CDR1 SNHLY and CDR2 FYNNEI. The CDR3 contains 15 residues. The full variable domain, rest sourced from reference TRBV2 and TRBJ2-1, is EPEVTQTPSHQVTQMGQEVILRCVPISNHLYFYWYRQILGQKVEFLVSFYNNEISEKSEIFDDQFSVERPDGSNFTLKIRSTKLEDSAMYFCASSEATGQSNEQFFGPGTRLTVL.